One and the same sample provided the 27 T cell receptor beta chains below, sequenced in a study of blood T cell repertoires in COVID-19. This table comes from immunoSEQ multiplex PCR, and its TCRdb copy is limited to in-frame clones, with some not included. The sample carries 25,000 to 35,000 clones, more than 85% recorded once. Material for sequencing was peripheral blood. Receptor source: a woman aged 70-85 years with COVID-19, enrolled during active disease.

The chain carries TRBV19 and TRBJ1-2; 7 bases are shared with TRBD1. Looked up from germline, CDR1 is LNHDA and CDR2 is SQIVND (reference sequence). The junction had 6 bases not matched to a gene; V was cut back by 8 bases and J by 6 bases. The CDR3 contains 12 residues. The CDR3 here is CASYRGPDGYTF. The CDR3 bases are TGTGCCAGTTACAGGGGTCCGGATGGCTACACCTTC. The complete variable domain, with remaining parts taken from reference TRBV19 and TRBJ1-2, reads DGGITQSPKYLFRKEGQNVTLSCEQNLNHDAMYWYRQDPGQGLRLIYYSQIVNDFQKGDIAEGYSVSREKKESFPLTVTSAQKNPTAFYLCASYRGPDGYTFGSGTRLTVV.

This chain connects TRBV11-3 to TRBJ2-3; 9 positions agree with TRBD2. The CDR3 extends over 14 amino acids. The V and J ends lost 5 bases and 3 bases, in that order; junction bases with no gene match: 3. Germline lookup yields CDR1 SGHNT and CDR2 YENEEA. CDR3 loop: CASSRLAGTDTQYF. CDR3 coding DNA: TGTGCCAGCAGCCGGCTAGCGGGGACAGATACGCAGTATTTT.

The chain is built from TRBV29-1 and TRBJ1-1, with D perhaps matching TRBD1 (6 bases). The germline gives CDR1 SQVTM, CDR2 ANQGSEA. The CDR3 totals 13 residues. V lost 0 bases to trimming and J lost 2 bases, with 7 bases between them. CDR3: CSVEEDRNTEAFF. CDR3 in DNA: TGCAGCGTTGAAGAGGACAGAAACACTGAAGCTTTCTTT.

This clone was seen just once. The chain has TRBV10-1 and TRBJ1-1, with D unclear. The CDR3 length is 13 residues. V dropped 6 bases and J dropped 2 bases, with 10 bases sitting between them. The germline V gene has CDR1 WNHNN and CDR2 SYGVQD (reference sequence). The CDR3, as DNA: TGCGCCAGCAGCGACACCCGAAACACTGAAGCTTTCTTT. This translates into CASSDTRNTEAFF.

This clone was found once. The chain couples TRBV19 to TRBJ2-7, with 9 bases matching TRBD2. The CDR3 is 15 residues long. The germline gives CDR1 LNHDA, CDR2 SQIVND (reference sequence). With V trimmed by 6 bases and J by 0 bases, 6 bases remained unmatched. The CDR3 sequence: CASSRLAESSYEQYF. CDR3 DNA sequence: TGTGCCAGTAGCAGACTAGCGGAGAGCTCCTACGAGCAGTACTTC.

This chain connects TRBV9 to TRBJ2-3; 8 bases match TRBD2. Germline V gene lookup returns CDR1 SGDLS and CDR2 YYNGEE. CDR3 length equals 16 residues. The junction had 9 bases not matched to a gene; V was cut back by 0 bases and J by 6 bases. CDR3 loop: CASSVGSAGGRDTQYF. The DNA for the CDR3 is TGTGCCAGCAGCGTAGGATCTGCGGGAGGTCGGGATACGCAGTATTTT.

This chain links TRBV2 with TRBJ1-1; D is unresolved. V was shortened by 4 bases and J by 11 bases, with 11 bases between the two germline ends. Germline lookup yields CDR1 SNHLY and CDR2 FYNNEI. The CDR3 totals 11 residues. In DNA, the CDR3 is TGTGCCAGCAGTGCGACAAAAGAGGCTTTCTTT. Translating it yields CASSATKEAFF.

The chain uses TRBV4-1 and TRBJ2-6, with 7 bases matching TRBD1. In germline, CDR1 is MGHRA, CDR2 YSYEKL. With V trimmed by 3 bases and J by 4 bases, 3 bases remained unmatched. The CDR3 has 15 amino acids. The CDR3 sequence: CASSHQGVGANVLTF. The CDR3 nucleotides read TGCGCCAGCAGCCACCAGGGGGTAGGGGCCAACGTCCTGACTTTC.

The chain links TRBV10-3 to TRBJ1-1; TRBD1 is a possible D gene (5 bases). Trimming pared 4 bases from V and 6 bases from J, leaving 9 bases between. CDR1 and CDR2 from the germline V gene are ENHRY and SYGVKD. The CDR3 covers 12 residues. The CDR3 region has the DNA TGTGCCATCAGTGTAGAAGGGGCTGAAGCTTTCTTT. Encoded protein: CAISVEGAEAFF.

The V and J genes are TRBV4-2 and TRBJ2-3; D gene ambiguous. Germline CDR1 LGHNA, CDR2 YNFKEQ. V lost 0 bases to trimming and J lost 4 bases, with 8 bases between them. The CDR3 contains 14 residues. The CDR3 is CASSQDLGADTQYF. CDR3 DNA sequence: TGTGCCAGCAGCCAAGATCTAGGTGCAGATACGCAGTATTTT.

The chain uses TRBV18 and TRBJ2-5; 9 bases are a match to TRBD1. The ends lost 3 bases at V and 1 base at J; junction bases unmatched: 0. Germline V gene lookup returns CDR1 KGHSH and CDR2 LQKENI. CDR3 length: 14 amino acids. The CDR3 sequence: CASSPGQGQETQYF. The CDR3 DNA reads TGTGCCAGCTCACCGGGACAGGGCCAAGAGACCCAGTACTTC.

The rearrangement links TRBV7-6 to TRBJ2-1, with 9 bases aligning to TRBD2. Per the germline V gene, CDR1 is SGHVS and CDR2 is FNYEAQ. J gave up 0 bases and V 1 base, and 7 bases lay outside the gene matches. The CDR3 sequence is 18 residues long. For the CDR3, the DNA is TGTGCCAGCAGCTTAGATTTCAGCGGGAGGAGCTCCTACAATGAGCAGTTCTTC. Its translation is CASSLDFSGRSSYNEQFF.

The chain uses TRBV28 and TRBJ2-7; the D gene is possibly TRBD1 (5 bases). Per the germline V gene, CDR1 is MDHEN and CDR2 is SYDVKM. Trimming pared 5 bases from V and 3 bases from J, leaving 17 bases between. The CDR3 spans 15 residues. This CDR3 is CASSPAGRRLYEQYF. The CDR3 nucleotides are TGTGCCAGCAGTCCTGCAGGGCGCCGGCTCTACGAGCAGTACTTC.

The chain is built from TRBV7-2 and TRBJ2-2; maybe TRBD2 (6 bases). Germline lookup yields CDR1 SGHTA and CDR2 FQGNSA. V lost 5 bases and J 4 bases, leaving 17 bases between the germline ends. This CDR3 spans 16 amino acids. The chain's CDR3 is CASSLWGLGGTGELFF. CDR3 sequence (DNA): TGTGCCAGCAGCCTCTGGGGTCTGGGGGGCACCGGGGAGCTGTTTTTT.

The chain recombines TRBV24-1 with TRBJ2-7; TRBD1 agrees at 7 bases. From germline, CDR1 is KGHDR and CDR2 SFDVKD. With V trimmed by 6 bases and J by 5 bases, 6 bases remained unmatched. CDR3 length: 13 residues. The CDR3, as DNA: TGTGCCACCAGTAAAGGGGGCTACCACGAGCAGTACTTC. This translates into CATSKGGYHEQYF.

CDR3 nucleotide sequence: TGTGCCAGCAGCTCCGCTTCCCGACAGGGTTATGGCTACACCTTC. It is translated as CASSSASRQGYGYTF. The rearrangement joins TRBV6-5 to TRBJ1-2; 7 bases match TRBD1. This CDR3 region has 15 residues. Unmatched junction bases numbered 12, after V lost 6 bases and J lost 5 bases. CDR1 is MNHEY and CDR2 is SVGAGI in the germline V gene.

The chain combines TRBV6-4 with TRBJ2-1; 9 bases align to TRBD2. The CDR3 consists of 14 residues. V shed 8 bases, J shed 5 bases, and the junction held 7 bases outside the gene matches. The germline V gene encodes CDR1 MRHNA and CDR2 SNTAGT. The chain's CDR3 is CASRPSGNNNEQFF. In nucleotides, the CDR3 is TGTGCCAGCCGGCCTAGCGGGAACAACAATGAGCAGTTCTTC.

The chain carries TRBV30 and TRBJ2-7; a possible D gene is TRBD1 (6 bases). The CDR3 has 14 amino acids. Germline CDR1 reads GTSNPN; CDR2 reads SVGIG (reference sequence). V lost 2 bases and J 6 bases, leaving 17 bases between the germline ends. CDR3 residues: CAWSYGVGAGEQYF. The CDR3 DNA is TGTGCCTGGAGTTATGGTGTGGGGGCAGGCGAGCAGTACTTC.

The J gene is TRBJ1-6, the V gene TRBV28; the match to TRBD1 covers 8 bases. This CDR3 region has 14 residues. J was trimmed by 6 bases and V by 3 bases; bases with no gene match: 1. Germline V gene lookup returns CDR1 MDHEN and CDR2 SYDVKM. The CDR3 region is CASSFRGLNSPLHF. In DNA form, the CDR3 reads TGTGCCAGCAGTTTCAGGGGGCTTAATTCACCCCTCCACTTT.

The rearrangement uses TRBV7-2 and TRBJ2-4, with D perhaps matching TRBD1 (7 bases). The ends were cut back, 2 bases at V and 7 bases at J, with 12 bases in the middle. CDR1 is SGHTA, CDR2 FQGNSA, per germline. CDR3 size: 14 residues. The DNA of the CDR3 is TGTGCCAGCAGCTTAAACAGGGGACTGAACATTCAGTACTTC. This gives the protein CASSLNRGLNIQYF.

CDR3 loop: CASRSSGNTIYF. The CDR3 bases are TGTGCCAGCCGTAGCTCTGGAAACACCATATATTTT. The rearrangement links TRBV6-5 to TRBJ1-3, with D unresolved. Germline V gene lookup returns CDR1 MNHEY and CDR2 SVGAGI. V lost 8 bases to trimming and J lost 0 bases, with 5 bases between them. The length of the CDR3 is 12 residues.

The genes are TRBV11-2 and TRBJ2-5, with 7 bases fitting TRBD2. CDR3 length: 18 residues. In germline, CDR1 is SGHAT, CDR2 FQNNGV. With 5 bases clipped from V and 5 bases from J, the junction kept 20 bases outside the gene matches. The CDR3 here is CASSHGRGWREKGETQYF. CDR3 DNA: TGTGCCAGCAGCCACGGCCGGGGGTGGCGGGAGAAGGGGGAGACCCAGTACTTC.

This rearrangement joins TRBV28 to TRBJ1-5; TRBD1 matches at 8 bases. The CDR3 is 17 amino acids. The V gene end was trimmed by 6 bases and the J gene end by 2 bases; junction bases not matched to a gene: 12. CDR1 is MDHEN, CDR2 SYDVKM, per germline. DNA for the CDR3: TGTGCCAGCAGCCGGAACAGGGGGGTAGAGGGCAATCAGCCCCAGCATTTT. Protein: CASSRNRGVEGNQPQHF.

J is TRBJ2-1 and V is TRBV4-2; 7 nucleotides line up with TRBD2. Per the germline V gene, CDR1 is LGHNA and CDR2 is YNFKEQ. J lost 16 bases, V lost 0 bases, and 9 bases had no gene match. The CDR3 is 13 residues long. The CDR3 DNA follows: TGTGCCAGCAGCCAAGATGTGGGACTACCCTTATTCTTC. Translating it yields CASSQDVGLPLFF.

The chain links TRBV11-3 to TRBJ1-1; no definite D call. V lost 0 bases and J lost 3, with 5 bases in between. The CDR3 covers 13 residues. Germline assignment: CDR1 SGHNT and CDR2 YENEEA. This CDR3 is CASSLEYDTEAFF. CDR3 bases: TGTGCCAGCAGCTTAGAATATGACACTGAAGCTTTCTTT.

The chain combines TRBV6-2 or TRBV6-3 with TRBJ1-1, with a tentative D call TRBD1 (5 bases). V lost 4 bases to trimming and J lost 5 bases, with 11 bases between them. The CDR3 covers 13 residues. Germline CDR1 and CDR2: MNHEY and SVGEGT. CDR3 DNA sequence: TGTGCCAGCAGTTTAGGGGCGCGGACTGAAGCTTTCTTT. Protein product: CASSLGARTEAFF.

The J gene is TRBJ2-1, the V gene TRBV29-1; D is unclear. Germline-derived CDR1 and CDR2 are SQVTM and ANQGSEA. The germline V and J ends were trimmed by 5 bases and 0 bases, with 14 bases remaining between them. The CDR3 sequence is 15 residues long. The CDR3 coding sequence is TGCAGCGTTCGGGTCGGCGGAAGCTCCTACAATGAGCAGTTCTTC. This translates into CSVRVGGSSYNEQFF.